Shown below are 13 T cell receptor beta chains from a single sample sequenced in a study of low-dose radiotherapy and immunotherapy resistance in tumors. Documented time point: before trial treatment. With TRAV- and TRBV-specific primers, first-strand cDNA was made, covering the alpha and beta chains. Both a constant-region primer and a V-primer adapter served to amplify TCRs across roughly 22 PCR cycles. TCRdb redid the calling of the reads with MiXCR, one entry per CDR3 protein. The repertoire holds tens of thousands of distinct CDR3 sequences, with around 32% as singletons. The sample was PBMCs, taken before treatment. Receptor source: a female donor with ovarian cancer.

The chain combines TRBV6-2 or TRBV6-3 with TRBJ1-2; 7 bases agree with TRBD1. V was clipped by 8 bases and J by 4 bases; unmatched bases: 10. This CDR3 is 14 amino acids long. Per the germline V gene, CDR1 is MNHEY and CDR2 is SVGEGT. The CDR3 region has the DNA TGTGCCAGCCTAAACAGGGGCGAGTTCTATGGCTACACCTTC. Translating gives CASLNRGEFYGYTF.

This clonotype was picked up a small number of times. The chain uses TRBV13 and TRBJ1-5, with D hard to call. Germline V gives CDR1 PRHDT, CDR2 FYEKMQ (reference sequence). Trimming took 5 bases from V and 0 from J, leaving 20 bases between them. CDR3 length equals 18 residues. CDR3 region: CASSAPPAGRYSNQPQHF. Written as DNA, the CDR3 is TGTGCCAGCAGCGCCCCCCCCGCAGGAAGGTATAGCAATCAGCCCCAGCATTTT.

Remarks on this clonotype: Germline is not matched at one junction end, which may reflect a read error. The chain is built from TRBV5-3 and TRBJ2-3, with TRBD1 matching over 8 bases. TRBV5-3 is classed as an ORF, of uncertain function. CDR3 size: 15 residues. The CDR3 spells CASSRNRGATVTQYF. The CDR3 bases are TGTGCCAGCAGCAGAAACAGGGGGGCCACAGTTACGCAGTATTTT.

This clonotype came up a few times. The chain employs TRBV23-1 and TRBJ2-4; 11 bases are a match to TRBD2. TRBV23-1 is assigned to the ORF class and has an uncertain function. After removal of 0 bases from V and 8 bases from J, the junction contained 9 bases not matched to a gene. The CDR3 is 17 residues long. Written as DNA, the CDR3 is TGCGCCAGCAGTCAATCCCCGGTAGCGGGAGGGTCGGACATTCAGTACTTC. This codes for CASSQSPVAGGSDIQYF.

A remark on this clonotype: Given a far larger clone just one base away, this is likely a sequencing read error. The CDR3 coding sequence is TGTGCCAGTCGAGCGGTCCCGGAAACCTACGAGCAGTTCTTC. Translated: CASRAVPETYEQFF. This rearrangement joins TRBV28 to TRBJ2-1, with D possibly matching TRBD2 (5 bases). This CDR3 is 14 amino acids long. V lost 9 bases, J lost 10 bases, and 22 bases lay in between. CDR1 MDHEN and CDR2 SYDVKM come from the germline V gene.

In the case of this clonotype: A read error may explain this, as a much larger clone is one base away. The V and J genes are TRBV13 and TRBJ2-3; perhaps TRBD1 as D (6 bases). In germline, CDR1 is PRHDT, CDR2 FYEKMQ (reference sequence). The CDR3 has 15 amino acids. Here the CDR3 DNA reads TGTGCCAGCAGCTTACAGGCCATGCGGACAGAAACGCAGTATTTT. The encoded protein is CASSLQAMRTETQYF.

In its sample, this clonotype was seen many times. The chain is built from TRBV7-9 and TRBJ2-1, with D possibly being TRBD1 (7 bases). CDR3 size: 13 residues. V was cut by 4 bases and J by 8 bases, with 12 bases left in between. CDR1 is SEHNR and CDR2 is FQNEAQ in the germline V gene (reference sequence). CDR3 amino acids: CASSSPGGYEQFF. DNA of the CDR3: TGTGCCAGCAGCTCCCCAGGGGGGTATGAGCAGTTCTTC.

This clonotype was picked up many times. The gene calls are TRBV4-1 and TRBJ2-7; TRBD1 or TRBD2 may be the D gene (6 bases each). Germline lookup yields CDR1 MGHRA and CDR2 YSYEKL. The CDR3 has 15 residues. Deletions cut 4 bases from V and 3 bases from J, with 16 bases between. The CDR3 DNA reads TGCGCCAGCAGCCGGGGGGACGAAGGGGGCTACGAGCAGTACTTC. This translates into CASSRGDEGGYEQYF.

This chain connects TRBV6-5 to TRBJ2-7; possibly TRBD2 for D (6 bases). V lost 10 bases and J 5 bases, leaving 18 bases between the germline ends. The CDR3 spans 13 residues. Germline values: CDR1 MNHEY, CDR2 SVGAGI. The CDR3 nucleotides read TGTGCCATCGAAAGGGACTTGGGGGACGAGCAGTACTTC. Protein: CAIERDLGDEQYF.

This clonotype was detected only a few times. The CDR3 DNA reads TGTGCCAGCTCTACTAATTCACGGTGGCAATCCAAAAACATTCAGTACTTC. Residues: CASSTNSRWQSKNIQYF. The chain recombines TRBV28 with TRBJ2-4; D gene uncertain. Germline CDR1 reads MDHEN; CDR2 reads SYDVKM. Deletions cut 8 bases from V and 2 bases from J, with 22 bases between. The CDR3 spans 17 residues.

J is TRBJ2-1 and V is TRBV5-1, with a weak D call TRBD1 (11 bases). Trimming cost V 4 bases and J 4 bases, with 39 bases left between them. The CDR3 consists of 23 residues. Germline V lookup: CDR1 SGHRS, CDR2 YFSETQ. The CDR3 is CASSRNGQGAQVSAGGGYNEQFF. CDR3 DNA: TGCGCCAGCAGCCGAAACGGACAGGGGGCGCAGGTCTCAGCGGGGGGGGGGTACAATGAGCAGTTCTTC.

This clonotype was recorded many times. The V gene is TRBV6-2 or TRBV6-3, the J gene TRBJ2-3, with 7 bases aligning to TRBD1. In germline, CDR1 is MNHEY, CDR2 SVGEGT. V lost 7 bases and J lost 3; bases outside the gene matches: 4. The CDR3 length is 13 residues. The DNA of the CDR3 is TGTGCCAGCATGTTCAGGGGGACAGATACGCAGTATTTT. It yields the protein CASMFRGTDTQYF.

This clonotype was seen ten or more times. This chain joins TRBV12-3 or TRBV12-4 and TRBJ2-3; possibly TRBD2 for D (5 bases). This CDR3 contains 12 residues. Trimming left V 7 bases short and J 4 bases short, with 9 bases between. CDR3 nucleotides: TGTGCCAGCACCCCGCGGGCAGATACGCAGTATTTT. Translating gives CASTPRADTQYF.